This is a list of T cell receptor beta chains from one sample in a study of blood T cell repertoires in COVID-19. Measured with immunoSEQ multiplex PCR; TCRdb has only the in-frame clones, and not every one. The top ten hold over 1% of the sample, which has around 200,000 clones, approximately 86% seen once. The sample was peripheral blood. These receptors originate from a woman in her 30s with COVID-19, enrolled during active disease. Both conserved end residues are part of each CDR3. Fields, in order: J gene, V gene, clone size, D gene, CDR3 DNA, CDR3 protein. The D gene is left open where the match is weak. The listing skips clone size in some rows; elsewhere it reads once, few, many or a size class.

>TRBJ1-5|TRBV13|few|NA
TGTGCCAGCAGCTTGGGGGCAGTCCCAGGTAGCAATCAGCCCCAGCATTTT
CASSLGAVPGSNQPQHF
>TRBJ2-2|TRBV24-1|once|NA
TGTGCCACCAGTGTCTCTTCCACCGGGGAGCTGTTTTTT
CATSVSSTGELFF
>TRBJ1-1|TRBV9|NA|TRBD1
TGTGCCAGCAGCTCGACAGGGGGAGTTACTGAAGCTTTCTTT
CASSSTGGVTEAFF
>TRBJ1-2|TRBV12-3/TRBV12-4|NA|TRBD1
TGTGCCAGCACCCGGGACAGGGCTGGCTACACCTTC
CASTRDRAGYTF
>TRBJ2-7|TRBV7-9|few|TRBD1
TGTGCCAGCAGCTCGGGACAGTACGAGCAGTACTTC
CASSSGQYEQYF
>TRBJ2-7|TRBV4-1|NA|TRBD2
TGCGCCAGCAGCCAAGATAGGAGACTAGCGGGAGGAGGAGGAAGCTCCTACGAGCAGTACTTC
CASSQDRRLAGGGGSSYEQYF
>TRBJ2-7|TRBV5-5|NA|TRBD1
TGTGCCAGCCAGGACAGGTTCGGGTACGAGCAGTACTTC
CASQDRFGYEQYF
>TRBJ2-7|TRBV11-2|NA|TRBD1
TGTGCCAGCAGCCCACCGGGGACAGGGGGCTTTGGCGAGCAGTACTTC
CASSPPGTGGFGEQYF
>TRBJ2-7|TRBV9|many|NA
TGTGCCAGCAGCGGCCGGGACAATGCCCTCGAGCAGTACTTC
CASSGRDNALEQYF
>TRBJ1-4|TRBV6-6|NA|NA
TGTGCCAGCAGGCCCAGGAGGGATAAAGGGAGGGAAAAACTGTTTTTT
CASRPRRDKGREKLFF
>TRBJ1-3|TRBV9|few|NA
TGTGCCAGCAGCGTAACAGTCAGCTCTGGAAACACCATATATTTT
CASSVTVSSGNTIYF
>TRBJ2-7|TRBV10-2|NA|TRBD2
TGCGCCAGCAGTGAATCGACTAGCGGGAGGGCCTACGAGCAGTACTTC
CASSESTSGRAYEQYF
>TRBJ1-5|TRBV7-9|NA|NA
TGTGCCAGCAGCACGGGTGATCAGCCCCAGCATTTT
CASSTGDQPQHF
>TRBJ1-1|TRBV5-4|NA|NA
TGTGCCGCCAAGCCGGGGGGGAACACTGAAGCTTTCTTT
CAAKPGGNTEAFF
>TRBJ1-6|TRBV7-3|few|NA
TGTGCCAGCAGCTTAAACCCGGGTGGGAATTCACCCCTCCACTTT
CASSLNPGGNSPLHF
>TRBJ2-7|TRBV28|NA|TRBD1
TGTGCCAGCAGTTTAAGGACAGGGGGTGACGAGCAGTACTTC
CASSLRTGGDEQYF
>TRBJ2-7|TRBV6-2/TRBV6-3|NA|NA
TGTGCCAGCAGTGGGAAGGTAACAGGTTCCTACGAGCAGTACTTC
CASSGKVTGSYEQYF
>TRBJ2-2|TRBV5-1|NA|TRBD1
TGCGCCAGCAGCTCGACAGGGATCGTAGCCGGGGAGCTGTTTTTT
CASSSTGIVAGELFF
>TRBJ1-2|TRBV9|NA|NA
TGTGTGTCAGGGCGTCATTCTTATGGCTACACCTTC
CVSGRHSYGYTF
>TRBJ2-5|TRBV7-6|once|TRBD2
TGTGCCAGCAGCTTACGGACTAGCGGGGGCCAAGAGACCCAGTACTTC
CASSLRTSGGQETQYF
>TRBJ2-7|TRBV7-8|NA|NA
TGTGCCAGCAGCCAACCCCTGGGACTTAGTTACGAGCAGTACTTC
CASSQPLGLSYEQYF
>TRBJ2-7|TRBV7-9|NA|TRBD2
TGTGCCACGGGGTATATAGCGGGGCCGAGCTCCTACGAGCAGTACTTC
CATGYIAGPSSYEQYF
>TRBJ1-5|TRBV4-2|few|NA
TGTGCCAGCAGCCAAGGGACAGACAATCAGCCCCAGCATTTT
CASSQGTDNQPQHF
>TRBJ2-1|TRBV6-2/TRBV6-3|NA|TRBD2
TGTGCCAGCAGTTACTCCGGACTAGCGGGAGGGTTCTTC
CASSYSGLAGGFF
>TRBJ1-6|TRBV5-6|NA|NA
TGTGCCAGCAGCTTGGCGGAGGGGGGGTATTCACCCCTCCACTTT
CASSLAEGGYSPLHF
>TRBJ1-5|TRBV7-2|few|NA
TGTGCCAGCAGCACGGGTCTCGGTAATCAGCCCCAGCATTTT
CASSTGLGNQPQHF
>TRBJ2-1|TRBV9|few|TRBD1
TGTGCCAGCAGCGCCTCCGGGACAGGGGTGAATGAGCAGTTCTTC
CASSASGTGVNEQFF
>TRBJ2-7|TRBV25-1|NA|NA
TGTGCCAGCAGTGGACAGCCGAGCTCCTACGAGCAGTACTTC
CASSGQPSSYEQYF
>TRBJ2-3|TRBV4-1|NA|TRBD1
TGCGCCAGCAGCCAAGACATGACAGGGGGGAATACGCAGTATTTT
CASSQDMTGGNTQYF
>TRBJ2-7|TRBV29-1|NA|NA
TGCAGCGCCGTGGGACATTCCTTCTCCTACGAGCAGTACTTC
CSAVGHSFSYEQYF
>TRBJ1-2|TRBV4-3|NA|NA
TGCGCCAGCAGCCCACGCAGGGGCCTTAACTATGGCTACACCTTC
CASSPRRGLNYGYTF
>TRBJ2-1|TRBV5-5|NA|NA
TGTGCCAGCAGCTTGTATAACAATGAGCAGTTCTTC
CASSLYNNEQFF
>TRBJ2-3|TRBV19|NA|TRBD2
TGTGCCAGTAGTACGCCATCCGGGACTAGCGGGGGGTTTCCCTCCGATACGCAGTATTTT
CASSTPSGTSGGFPSDTQYF
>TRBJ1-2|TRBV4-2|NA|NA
TGTGCCAGCAGCCAAGATCCCAGGGTCTATGGCTACACCTTC
CASSQDPRVYGYTF
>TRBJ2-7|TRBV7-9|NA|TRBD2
TGTGCCAGCAGCTTCGGCGGGGGAAGATACGAGCAGTACTTC
CASSFGGGRYEQYF
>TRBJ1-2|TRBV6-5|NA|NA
TGTGCCAGCAGGCCCTGGGGGGATGGCTATGGCTACACCTTC
CASRPWGDGYGYTF
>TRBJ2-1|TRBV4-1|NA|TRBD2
TGCGCCAGCAGCCAAGATCAGCGGGAGGATGAGCAGTTCTTC
CASSQDQREDEQFF
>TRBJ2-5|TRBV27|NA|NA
TGTGCCAGCAGCCCCACCCGGTGGGAGACCCAGTACTTC
CASSPTRWETQYF
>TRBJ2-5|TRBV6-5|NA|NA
TGTGCCAGCAGTTACGGCCGAACAGGGATTGCGGAGACCCAGTACTTC
CASSYGRTGIAETQYF
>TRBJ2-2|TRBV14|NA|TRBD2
TGTGCCAGCAGCCCGCCGGGACTAGCGGCCGCCGGGGAGCTGTTTTTT
CASSPPGLAAAGELFF
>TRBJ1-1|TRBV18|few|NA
TGTGCCAGCTCACCACTCCCAGGGAACACTGAAGCTTTCTTT
CASSPLPGNTEAFF
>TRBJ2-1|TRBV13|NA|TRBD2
TGTGCCAGCAGCTTTCGGGGCGGGAGGGGCAATGAGCAGTTCTTC
CASSFRGGRGNEQFF
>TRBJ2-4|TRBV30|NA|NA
TGTGCCTGGGCCCAGGGTTGGAACATTCAGTACTTC
CAWAQGWNIQYF
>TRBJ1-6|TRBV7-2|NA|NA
TGTGCCAGCAGCTTACAGCCAGGGGAAGGATCACCCCTCCACTTT
CASSLQPGEGSPLHF
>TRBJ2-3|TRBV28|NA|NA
TGTGCCAGCAGTTTCCCCCAAGAGGGCTATCGCACAGATACGCAGTATTTT
CASSFPQEGYRTDTQYF
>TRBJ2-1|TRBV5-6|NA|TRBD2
TGTGCCAGCAGCCCCCTAGCGGGAGTTTTCGATGAGCAGTTCTTC
CASSPLAGVFDEQFF
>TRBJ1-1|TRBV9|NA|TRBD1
TGTGCCAGCAGCGTAGTAAAGCCGGGACAGGGGGTTAGTGCTGAAGCTTTCTTT
CASSVVKPGQGVSAEAFF
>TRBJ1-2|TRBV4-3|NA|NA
TGCGCCAGCAGCCAAGATACGGCGGCCTATGGCTACACCTTC
CASSQDTAAYGYTF
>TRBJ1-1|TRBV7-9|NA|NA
TGTGCCAGCAATCTAGCCGGGGAGCTCACTGAAGCTTTCTTT
CASNLAGELTEAFF
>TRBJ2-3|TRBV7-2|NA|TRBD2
TGTGCCAGCAGCTCTACTAGCGGGATCGGCACAGATACGCAGTATTTT
CASSSTSGIGTDTQYF
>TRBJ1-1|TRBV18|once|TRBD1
TGTGCCAGCTCGCCTGAGACAGGGTTGGACACTGAAGCTTTCTTT
CASSPETGLDTEAFF
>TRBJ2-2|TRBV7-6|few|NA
TGTGCCAGCAGCTTAGGAACTGATAACACCGGGGAGCTGTTTTTT
CASSLGTDNTGELFF
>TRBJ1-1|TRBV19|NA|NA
TGTGCCTCGTTCGGACAGTTGAACACTGAAGCTTTCTTT
CASFGQLNTEAFF
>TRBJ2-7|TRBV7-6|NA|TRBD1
TGTGCCAGCAGCCCACTCCGGACAGGGCTCTACGAGCAGTACTTC
CASSPLRTGLYEQYF
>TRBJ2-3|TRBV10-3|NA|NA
TGTGCCATCAGTGAGTACGAGTTCACAGATACGCAGTATTTT
CAISEYEFTDTQYF
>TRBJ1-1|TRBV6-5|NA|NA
TGTGCCAGCAGTCTAGACGTGAACACTGAAGCTTTCTTT
CASSLDVNTEAFF
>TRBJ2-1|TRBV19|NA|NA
TGTGCCAGTAACACCGACTACTCCAATGAGCAGTTCTTC
CASNTDYSNEQFF